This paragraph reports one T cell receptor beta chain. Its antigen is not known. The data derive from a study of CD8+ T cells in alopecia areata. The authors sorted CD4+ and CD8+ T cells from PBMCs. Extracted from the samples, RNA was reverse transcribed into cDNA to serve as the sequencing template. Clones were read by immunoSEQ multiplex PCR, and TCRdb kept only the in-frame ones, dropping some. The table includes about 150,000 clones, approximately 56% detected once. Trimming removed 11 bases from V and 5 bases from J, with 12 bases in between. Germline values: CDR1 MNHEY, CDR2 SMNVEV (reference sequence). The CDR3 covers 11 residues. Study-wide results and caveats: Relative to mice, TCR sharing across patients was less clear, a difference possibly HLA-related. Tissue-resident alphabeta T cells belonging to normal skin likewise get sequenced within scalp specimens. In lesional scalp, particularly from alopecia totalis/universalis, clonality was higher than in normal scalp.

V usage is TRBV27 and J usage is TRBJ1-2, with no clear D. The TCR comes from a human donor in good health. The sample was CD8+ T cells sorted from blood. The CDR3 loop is CASGRPYGYTF. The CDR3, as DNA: TGTGCCTCGGGCAGGCCTTATGGCTACACCTTC.